The 5 T cell receptor beta chains listed next were all sequenced from one sample in a study of CD8+CD57+ T cells in acquired aplastic anemia. It was genomic DNA that served as the template for profiling TCR beta VDJ and CDR3. TCRdb itself ran the reads through MiXCR, one entry per CDR3 protein. This table has 400,000 to 600,000 distinct CDR3 sequences, roughly a third appearing once. Sequencing involved patients with CD8+CD57+ cell expansion previously shown by flow cytometry. The specimen sequenced was sorted CD4+, CD8+, or CD8+CD57+ T cells (not recorded which) from PBMCs. The receptor source for this set is a human donor with aplastic anemia.

The rearrangement links TRBV10-3 to TRBJ1-1, with D possibly being TRBD1 (6 bases). This CDR3 is built from 13 residues. Germline-derived CDR1 and CDR2 are ENHRY and SYGVKD. V gave up 6 bases and J gave up 7 bases, with 15 bases separating them. The CDR3 DNA follows: TGTGCCATCAGCTTAGACCCCAGGGGTGAAGCTTTCTTT. Amino acid sequence: CAISLDPRGEAFF.

V is TRBV15 and J is TRBJ2-1, with 9 bases identical to TRBD2. The CDR3 length is 17 residues. From germline, CDR1 is LNHNV and CDR2 YYDKDF (reference sequence). J gave up 5 bases and V 6 bases, and 14 bases lay outside the gene matches. The CDR3 region is CATSDSSAGGRDNEQFF. The CDR3 DNA sequence: TGTGCCACCAGTGATTCGTCGGCCGGCGGGAGGGACAATGAGCAGTTCTTC.

The V call is TRBV7-3, the J call TRBJ2-5, with TRBD1 matching over 9 bases. Germline-derived CDR1 and CDR2 are SGHTA and FQGTGA. This CDR3 region has 14 residues. Trimming cost V 8 bases and J 2 bases; bases outside gene matches: 6. CDR3 residues: CASLRQGGQETQYF. The CDR3, as DNA: TGTGCCAGCCTACGACAGGGGGGACAAGAGACCCAGTACTTC. Full variable domain (missing parts from reference TRBV7-3 and TRBJ2-5): GAGVSQTPSNKVTEKGKYVELRCDPISGHTALYWYRQSLGQGPEFLIYFQGTGAADDSGLPNDRFFAVRPEGSVSTLKIQRTERGDSAVYLCASLRQGGQETQYFGPGTRLLVL.

V and J are TRBV11-1 and TRBJ2-2; 7 bases agree with TRBD2. Germline values: CDR1 SGHAT, CDR2 FQDESV (reference sequence). V trimming: 1 base; J trimming: 0 bases; junction bases outside the gene matches: 5. The CDR3 loop spans 17 amino acids. The CDR3 DNA is TGTGCCAGCAGCTTAGGGGGACTACCCGCGAACACCGGGGAGCTGTTTTTT. Translating gives CASSLGGLPANTGELFF.

This clonotype was observed at least ten times. The chain combines TRBV2 with TRBJ1-1; D is perhaps TRBD1 (5 bases). V shed 5 bases and J shed 2 bases, with 12 bases lying between them. This CDR3 is built from 14 residues. CDR1 is SNHLY and CDR2 is FYNNEI in the germline V gene. The CDR3 reads CASSQGRGNTEAFF. As DNA, the CDR3 is TGTGCCAGCAGTCAAGGGAGGGGTAACACTGAAGCTTTCTTT.